This TCR beta chain was captured by sequencing in a study of T-cell memory formation after mild COVID-19. Study-wide findings and caveats: Pre-infection memory held some responding clones, suggesting pre-existing cross-reactive T cells responded. Whereas later expanders leaned CD4+, clones contracting day 15 to 85 showed a balanced CD4/CD8 makeup.

This clonotype was seen more than once but under ten times. The antigen is unknown. The J segment lost 6 bases and the V segment lost 5 bases, leaving 7 bases of the junction unmatched. Germline V CDR1 and CDR2: SGHRS, YFSETQ. This CDR3 is 14 amino acids long. A 5'RACE reaction primed in the constant segment made cDNA libraries of TCR alpha and TCR beta, and these carried sample barcodes and UMIs. TCRdb re-analysed the 5' RACE reads in MiXCR, keeping a single row per CDR3 protein. The table shows 150,000 or so distinct CDR3 sequences, with roughly 15% occurring only once. Sequencing used PBMCs or a T cell subset sorted from them (not recorded which). The sequence came from an adult woman who had mild COVID-19 (a few samples of this study predate the infection). Cell type and time point are not known. The chain carries TRBV5-1 and TRBJ1-2; 10 bases line up with TRBD1. The chain's CDR3 is CASRSIGTGDGYTF. In DNA, the CDR3 is TGCGCCAGCAGGTCGATCGGGACAGGGGATGGCTACACCTTC.